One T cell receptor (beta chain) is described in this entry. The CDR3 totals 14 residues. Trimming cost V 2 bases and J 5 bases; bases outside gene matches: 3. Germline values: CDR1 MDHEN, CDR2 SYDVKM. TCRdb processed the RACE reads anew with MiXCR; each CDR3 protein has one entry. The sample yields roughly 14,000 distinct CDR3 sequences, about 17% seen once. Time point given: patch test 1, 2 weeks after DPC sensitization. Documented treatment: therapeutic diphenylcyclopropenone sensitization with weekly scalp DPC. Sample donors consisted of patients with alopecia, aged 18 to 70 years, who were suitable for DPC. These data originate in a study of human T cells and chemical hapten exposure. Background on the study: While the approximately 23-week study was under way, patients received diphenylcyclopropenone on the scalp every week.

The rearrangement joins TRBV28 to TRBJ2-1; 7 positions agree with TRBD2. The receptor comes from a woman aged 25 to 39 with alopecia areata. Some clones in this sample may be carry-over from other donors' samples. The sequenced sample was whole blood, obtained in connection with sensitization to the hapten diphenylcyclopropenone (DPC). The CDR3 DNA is TGTGCCAGCAGTTTAGGGGGACTAAACAATGAGCAGTTCTTC. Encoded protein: CASSLGGLNNEQFF.